A single sample is the source of the 32 T cell receptor beta chains below, sequenced in a study of blood T cell repertoires in COVID-19. TCRdb keeps only in-frame clones here, not all; method: immunoSEQ multiplex PCR. The table records under 300,000 clones, approximately 86% of them present only once. The sample was peripheral blood. Every receptor here comes from a woman between 70 and 85 years old with COVID-19, enrolled during active disease.

V is TRBV12-5 and J is TRBJ2-1, with TRBD1 matching over 7 bases. With V trimmed by 5 bases and J by 0 bases, 1 base remained unmatched. This CDR3 is 14 amino acids long. Germline values: CDR1 LGHNT, CDR2 FRNRAP. The CDR3 reads CASGHRGSYNEQFF. The CDR3 nucleotides are TGTGCTAGTGGTCACAGGGGCTCCTACAATGAGCAGTTCTTC.

This clone was counted only a few times. The V and J genes are TRBV28 and TRBJ1-1; 7 bases align to TRBD1. This CDR3 region has 17 residues. Germline-derived CDR1 and CDR2 are MDHEN and SYDVKM. Trimming took 7 bases from V and 5 from J; bases not matched to a gene: 19. CDR3: CASTVRNQNRGWTEAFF. The CDR3 DNA reads TGTGCCAGCACCGTACGTAATCAGAACAGGGGTTGGACTGAAGCTTTCTTT.

The V gene is TRBV29-1, the J gene TRBJ1-1; 9 bases align to TRBD1. Germline V gene sequence: CDR1 SQVTM, CDR2 ANQGSEA. This CDR3 has 14 amino acids. V trimming: 4 bases; J trimming: 4 bases; junction bases outside the gene matches: 7. The CDR3 DNA is TGCAGCGTTGCCTCCCTGACAGGGGGCACTGAAGCTTTCTTT. This sequence encodes CSVASLTGGTEAFF.

V usage is TRBV2 and J usage is TRBJ1-2; maybe TRBD1 (6 bases). The length of the CDR3 is 10 residues. V gave up 9 bases and J gave up 6 bases, with 8 bases separating them. Germline loops: CDR1 SNHLY, CDR2 FYNNEI. This CDR3 is CARDSDGYTF. CDR3 DNA: TGTGCCAGGGACAGTGATGGCTACACCTTC.

CDR3 in amino acids: CASDGPGGGYTF. The CDR3 DNA sequence: TGCGCCAGCGACGGACCAGGAGGAGGCTACACCTTC. The V and J genes are TRBV5-1 and TRBJ1-2, with D unclear. Germline V gene sequence: CDR1 SGHRS, CDR2 YFSETQ. The CDR3 loop spans 12 amino acids. Trimming shortened V by 7 bases and J by 8 bases, and 15 bases separated the two germline ends.

V usage is TRBV10-3 and J usage is TRBJ1-3; a weak D match, TRBD1 (5 bases). The CDR3 covers 17 residues. The germline V gene has CDR1 ENHRY and CDR2 SYGVKD. The V gene lost 2 bases and the J gene lost 0 bases, with 14 bases spanning the gap. This chain's CDR3 is CAISESSAGLSGNTIYF. The CDR3 coding sequence is TGTGCCATCAGTGAGAGTTCGGCGGGACTCTCTGGAAACACCATATATTTT.

The chain carries TRBV7-2 and TRBJ2-7; no firm D call. V lost 2 bases and J lost 2, with 7 bases in between. CDR3 length: 13 amino acids. CDR1 SGHTA and CDR2 FQGNSA come from the germline V gene. The CDR3, as DNA: TGTGCCAGCAGCTTAAAGTCGGCCTACGAGCAGTACTTC. It is translated as CASSLKSAYEQYF. The full variable domain, completed using reference TRBV7-2 and TRBJ2-7, is GAGVSQSPSNKVTEKGKDVELRCDPISGHTALYWYRQSLGQGLEFLIYFQGNSAPDKSGLPSDRFSAERTGGSVSTLTIQRTQQEDSAVYLCASSLKSAYEQYFGPGTRLTVT.

This chain links TRBV6-5 with TRBJ2-5; the match to TRBD2 covers 8 bases. The J segment lost 6 bases and the V segment lost 5 bases, leaving 8 bases of the junction unmatched. CDR1 is MNHEY, CDR2 SVGAGI, per germline. This CDR3 has 14 amino acids. CDR3 region: CASSPYGGAQTQYF. CDR3 coding DNA: TGTGCCAGCAGTCCATACGGGGGGGCCCAGACCCAGTACTTC.

V gene TRBV3-1 (or the pseudogene TRBV3-2) combines with J gene TRBJ2-7; 10 nucleotides line up with TRBD2. Germline V gene sequence: CDR1 LGHDT, CDR2 YNNKEL (reference sequence). The CDR3 is 15 amino acids. The ends lost 0 bases at V and 6 bases at J; junction bases unmatched: 5. DNA of the CDR3: TGTGCCAGCAGCCAAGAAAGCGGGGGGGCGGTCGAGCAGTACTTC. Amino acid sequence: CASSQESGGAVEQYF.

V gene TRBV18 combines with J gene TRBJ1-3, with TRBD1 matching over 7 bases. This CDR3 is 16 amino acids long. CDR1 and CDR2 from the germline V gene are KGHSH and LQKENI. V was clipped by 2 bases and J by 0 bases; unmatched bases: 4. CDR3 DNA sequence: TGTGCCAGCTCACCATGGACAGGCCTCTCTGGAAACACCATATATTTT. Amino acid sequence: CASSPWTGLSGNTIYF.

The chain combines TRBV7-9 with TRBJ2-5; 14 nucleotides match TRBD2. This CDR3 region has 15 residues. Germline-derived CDR1 and CDR2 are SEHNR and FQNEAQ (reference sequence). Trimming removed 5 bases from V and 5 bases from J; junction bases left unmatched: 4. The CDR3 sequence is CASSPRTSGGETQYF. DNA of the CDR3: TGTGCCAGCAGCCCCAGGACTAGCGGGGGGGAGACCCAGTACTTC.

As for this clone: In the same sample, other DNA sequences code for this CDR3. This sequence joins TRBV12-3 or TRBV12-4 and TRBJ2-1; D unresolved. Trimming took off 2 bases at V and 10 bases at J, with 6 bases between the two ends. CDR3 length: 11 amino acids. CDR3 in amino acids: CASSLSREQFF. Here the CDR3 DNA reads TGTGCCAGCAGTTTAAGCCGGGAGCAGTTCTTC.

The chain carries TRBV19 and TRBJ1-1, with D perhaps matching TRBD1 (5 bases). CDR3 size: 13 residues. The germline V gene has CDR1 LNHDA and CDR2 SQIVND (reference sequence). V lost 7 bases to trimming and J lost 1 base, with 10 bases between them. CDR3 amino acids: CASTVTGNTEAFF. CDR3 sequence (DNA): TGTGCCAGTACCGTTACAGGGAACACTGAAGCTTTCTTT.

The chain joins TRBV28 to TRBJ1-6; D might be TRBD1 (6 bases). V was pared by 8 bases and J by 5 bases, with 16 bases between. Germline V CDR1 and CDR2: MDHEN, SYDVKM. The CDR3 has 15 amino acids. CDR3: CASSEGVGNNSPLHF. DNA for the CDR3: TGTGCCAGCTCCGAGGGGGTAGGGAATAATTCACCCCTCCACTTT.

The chain has TRBV12-3 or TRBV12-4 and TRBJ1-2, with D possibly TRBD1 on 6 matching bases. V shed 8 bases and J shed 2 bases, with 12 bases lying between them. The CDR3 runs to 13 residues. CDR3 DNA: TGTGCCAGCGAGAGACAGGAAAACTATGGCTACACCTTC. Its protein product is CASERQENYGYTF.

This chain joins TRBV28 and TRBJ1-3; 7 bases agree with TRBD1. CDR1 MDHEN and CDR2 SYDVKM come from the germline V gene. With 5 bases clipped from V and 2 bases from J, the junction kept 9 bases outside the gene matches. This CDR3 has 16 residues. CDR3 bases: TGTGCCAGCAGTCCCGGGGGCGACAGGGCTGGAAACACCATATATTTT. Protein product: CASSPGGDRAGNTIYF.

V gene TRBV19 combines with J gene TRBJ1-1; perhaps TRBD1 as D (5 bases). The CDR3 is made up of 13 amino acids. With 6 bases removed from V and 1 base from J, the gap between germline ends came to 9 bases. Germline CDR1 is LNHDA and CDR2 is SQIVND (reference sequence). CDR3 sequence reads: CASRATANTEAFF. CDR3 nucleotide sequence: TGTGCCAGTAGGGCGACAGCGAACACTGAAGCTTTCTTT.

The chain is built from TRBV6-5 and TRBJ1-4; TRBD1 matches 11 bases. Trimming removed 6 bases from V and 8 bases from J; junction bases left unmatched: 8. Per the germline V gene, CDR1 is MNHEY and CDR2 is SVGAGI. The CDR3 covers 15 residues. This CDR3 is CASSYGDRGREKLFF. The CDR3 coding sequence is TGTGCCAGCAGCTACGGGGACAGGGGGAGGGAAAAACTGTTTTTT.

The chain couples TRBV6-1 to TRBJ2-5, with 9 bases aligning to TRBD2. The trim removed 0 bases at V and 3 bases at J, leaving 8 bases unmatched. The V gene's germline CDR1 is MNHNS and CDR2 SASEGT. This CDR3 is 17 amino acids long. CDR3: CASSEAGTSQGEETQYF. The CDR3 nucleotides are TGTGCCAGCAGTGAAGCGGGGACTAGCCAGGGGGAAGAGACCCAGTACTTC.

The chain carries TRBV5-4 and TRBJ2-7; D possibly corresponds to TRBD1 (6 bases). The CDR3 runs to 15 residues. Germline CDR1 SGHNT, CDR2 YYREEE (reference sequence). V lost 4 bases and J lost 0, with 14 bases in between. The CDR3: CASSPQDRSSYEQYF. In DNA form, the CDR3 reads TGTGCCAGCAGCCCTCAGGACAGAAGCTCCTACGAGCAGTACTTC.

The CDR3 nucleotides read TGCGCCAGCAGCGCAACTAGCGGGGGGTACGAGCAGTACTTC. It encodes CASSATSGGYEQYF. This rearrangement joins TRBV5-1 to TRBJ2-7, with 12 bases aligning to TRBD2. The V segment lost 4 bases and the J segment 4 bases; nucleotides outside the gene matches: 3. Germline lookup yields CDR1 SGHRS and CDR2 YFSETQ. The CDR3 is made up of 14 amino acids.

The chain carries TRBV4-1 and TRBJ1-2; 8 bases map to TRBD1. Germline CDR1 and CDR2: MGHRA and YSYEKL. The CDR3 runs 14 residues. With V trimmed by 3 bases and J by 4 bases, 4 bases remained unmatched. CDR3 protein: CASSHAGTGYGYTF. The CDR3 nucleotides read TGCGCCAGCAGCCATGCCGGGACAGGCTATGGCTACACCTTC.

This rearrangement joins TRBV27 to TRBJ2-5; TRBD2 matches 7 bases. This CDR3 spans 15 amino acids. Germline-derived CDR1 and CDR2 are MNHEY and SMNVEV (reference sequence). The V and J ends lost 6 bases and 5 bases, in that order; junction bases with no gene match: 12. Here the CDR3 reads CASSLWGGSLETQYF. The CDR3 nucleotides are TGTGCCAGCAGCCTGTGGGGGGGGAGTTTGGAGACCCAGTACTTC.

The rearrangement links TRBV5-1 to TRBJ1-1, with TRBD1 matching over 10 bases. The CDR3 runs 14 residues. Germline CDR1 reads SGHRS; CDR2 reads YFSETQ. The V and J ends lost 3 bases and 4 bases, in that order; junction bases with no gene match: 3. The DNA for the CDR3 is TGCGCCAGCAGCTGGGGACAGGGGTCCACTGAAGCTTTCTTT. Translating it yields CASSWGQGSTEAFF.

The chain has TRBV6-6 and TRBJ1-2, with D perhaps matching TRBD1 (5 bases). The V end lost 2 bases, the J end lost 8 bases, and 15 bases lay between the germline ends. CDR1 is MNHNY, CDR2 SVGAGI, per germline (reference sequence). The CDR3 runs 14 residues. In DNA, the CDR3 is TGTGCCAGCAGTTACGAGATATGGGGCGGCGGCTACACCTTC. Protein sequence: CASSYEIWGGGYTF.

This chain joins TRBV6-5 and TRBJ2-7; D might be TRBD1 (5 bases). Trimming took 6 bases from V and 5 from J, leaving 14 bases between them. CDR3 length equals 13 residues. The V gene's germline CDR1 is MNHEY and CDR2 SVGAGI. The CDR3 DNA reads as TGTGCCAGCAGCCCCAAAGGGGTCAACGAGCAGTACTTC. Translation gives CASSPKGVNEQYF.

This rearrangement joins TRBV5-1 to TRBJ2-7, with TRBD1 identical over 9 bases. V trimming: 4 bases; J trimming: 5 bases; junction bases outside the gene matches: 7. The CDR3 runs to 14 residues. In germline, CDR1 is SGHRS, CDR2 YFSETQ. CDR3: CASSPRTGEDEQYF. The DNA of the CDR3 is TGCGCCAGCAGCCCCCGGACAGGGGAGGACGAGCAGTACTTC.

V gene TRBV12-3 or TRBV12-4 combines with J gene TRBJ1-1, with TRBD1 matching over 10 bases. The junction had 4 bases not matched to a gene; V was cut back by 6 bases and J by 6 bases. The CDR3 length is 13 residues. CDR3 coding DNA: TGTGCCAGCAGCCTCGGACAGGGGGCTGAAGCTTTCTTT. Protein sequence: CASSLGQGAEAFF.

This rearrangement joins TRBV24-1 to TRBJ1-2; 7 bases line up with TRBD1. V was pared by 3 bases and J by 4 bases, with 13 bases of the junction left unmatched. Germline assignment: CDR1 KGHDR and CDR2 SFDVKD. The CDR3 has 17 amino acids. This CDR3 reads CATSDQTSSRDSYGYTF. CDR3 DNA sequence: TGTGCCACCAGTGATCAAACGAGCAGTCGGGACAGCTATGGCTACACCTTC.

This clone was found a few times. The V and J genes are TRBV27 and TRBJ1-5, with TRBD1 matching over 8 bases. With V trimmed by 2 bases and J by 7 bases, 7 bases remained unmatched. This CDR3 region has 15 residues. Looked up from germline, CDR1 is MNHEY and CDR2 is SMNVEV (reference sequence). CDR3 in amino acids: CASSLRQGTGQPQHF. CDR3 nucleotides: TGTGCCAGCAGTTTACGACAGGGGACTGGCCAGCCCCAGCATTTT.

The chain recombines TRBV6-2 or TRBV6-3 with TRBJ2-7; D is perhaps TRBD2 (6 bases). This CDR3 comprises 15 residues. Trimming pared 1 base from V and 2 bases from J, leaving 12 bases between. Germline CDR1 reads MNHEY; CDR2 reads SVGEGT. Here the CDR3 DNA reads TGTGCCAGCAGTTACTTACCCGGGACTGCCTACGAGCAGTACTTC. It yields the protein CASSYLPGTAYEQYF.

V usage is TRBV30 and J usage is TRBJ1-5; D possibly corresponds to TRBD1 (5 bases). Trimming stripped 4 bases from V and 0 bases from J, with 7 bases between. The germline V gene has CDR1 GTSNPN and CDR2 SVGIG (reference sequence). This CDR3 contains 13 residues. The CDR3 bases are TGTGCCTGGACACAGGATAGCAATCAGCCCCAGCATTTT. Amino acids: CAWTQDSNQPQHF.